Listed here is a single T cell receptor (beta chain). The germline V gene has CDR1 LNHDA and CDR2 SQIVND (reference sequence). The CDR3 consists of 13 residues. Trimming shortened V by 7 bases and J by 4 bases, and 11 bases separated the two germline ends. Method: immunoSEQ multiplex PCR; TCRdb's copy keeps in-frame clones and lacks some. In the table there are under 60,000 clones, 73% of which are singletons. The sample is drawn from a study of PD-1 blockade in classical Hodgkin lymphoma. All patients relapsed after autologous stem cell transplantation, and brentuximab vedotin exposure varied. The chain is built from TRBV19 and TRBJ1-5, with D possibly matching TRBD1 (5 bases). The starting material was peripheral blood mononuclear cells (PBMCs), obtained before the second cycle of nivolumab. This TCR came from a human donor with classical Hodgkin lymphoma. The CDR3 nucleotides read TGTGCCAGTACAGCAGGGATGAATCAGCCCCAGCATTTT. Translation gives CASTAGMNQPQHF.